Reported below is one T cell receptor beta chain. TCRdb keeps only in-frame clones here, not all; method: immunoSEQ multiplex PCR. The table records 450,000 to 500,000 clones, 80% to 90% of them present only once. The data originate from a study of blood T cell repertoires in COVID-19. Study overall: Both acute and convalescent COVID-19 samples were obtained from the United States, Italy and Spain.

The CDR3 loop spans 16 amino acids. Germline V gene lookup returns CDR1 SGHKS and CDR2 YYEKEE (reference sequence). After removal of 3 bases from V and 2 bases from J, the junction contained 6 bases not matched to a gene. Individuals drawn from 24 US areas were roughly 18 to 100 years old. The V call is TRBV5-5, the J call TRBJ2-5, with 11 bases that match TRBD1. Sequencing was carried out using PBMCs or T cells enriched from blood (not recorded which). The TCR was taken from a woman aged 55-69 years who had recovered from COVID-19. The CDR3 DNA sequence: TGTGCCAGCAGCTGGGGGACAGGGGGATTTCAAGAGACCCAGTACTTC. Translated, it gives CASSWGTGGFQETQYF.